This passage covers 22 T cell receptor beta chains from one sample sequenced in a study of neurological immune-mediated disorders. Time point of the sample: longitudinal time-point 2. TCRdb redid the calling of the 5' RACE reads with MiXCR, one entry per CDR3 protein. The sample has fewer than 40,000 distinct CDR3 sequences, about 13% seen once. Material: PBMCs. Every receptor here comes from a woman aged 40 to 55 in good health.

This clonotype has ten or more counts. The chain is built from TRBV5-1 and TRBJ1-1; D call uncertain. The germline V gene has CDR1 SGHRS and CDR2 YFSETQ. This CDR3 is built from 14 residues. Trimming left V 4 bases short and J 1 base short, with 11 bases between. Here the CDR3 DNA reads TGCGCCAGCAGCCTGGACGGCTCGAACACTGAAGCTTTCTTT. Residues: CASSLDGSNTEAFF. The entire variable domain, with the rest obtained from reference TRBV5-1 and TRBJ1-1, is as follows: KAGVTQTPRYLIKTRGQQVTLSCSPISGHRSVSWYQQTPGQGLQFLFEYFSETQRNKGNFPGRFSGRQFSNSRSEMNVSTLELGDSALYLCASSLDGSNTEAFFGQGTRLTVV.

This clonotype is classed as medium-sized. The V and J genes are TRBV5-5 and TRBJ1-6; D is ambiguous. Germline CDR1 SGHKS, CDR2 YYEKEE (reference sequence). With 2 bases removed from V and 9 bases from J, the gap between germline ends came to 12 bases. CDR3 length equals 14 residues. CDR3 amino acids: CASSFHQDVSPLHF. CDR3 DNA: TGTGCCAGCAGCTTTCATCAGGATGTTTCACCCCTCCACTTT.

The table lists this clonotype with many counts. The J gene is TRBJ1-5, the V gene TRBV6-1; D is unclear. The CDR3 covers 13 residues. V lost 5 bases and J 10 bases, leaving 15 bases between the germline ends. CDR1 is MNHNS, CDR2 SASEGT, per germline. CDR3 in DNA: TGTGCCAGCAGTTCAGCTAACCCTCGACCCCAGCATTTT. Amino acids: CASSSANPRPQHF.

This clonotype was counted at least ten times. J is TRBJ2-3 and V is TRBV4-3; the match to TRBD1 covers 11 bases. Per the germline V gene, CDR1 is LGHNA and CDR2 is YSLEER. Trimming cost V 1 base and J 6 bases; bases outside gene matches: 9. The CDR3 is made up of 17 amino acids. In DNA form, the CDR3 reads TGCGCCAGCAGCCAAGCGGGACAGGGGGATTTCTTCGATACGCAGTATTTT. It codes for CASSQAGQGDFFDTQYF.

This clonotype was seen many times. CDR3 nucleotide sequence: TGTGCCAGCAGCGCGACCGGGACAGGGCACTACGAGCAGTACTTC. This sequence encodes CASSATGTGHYEQYF. The rearrangement joins TRBV9 to TRBJ2-7; 9 bases line up with TRBD1. CDR1 and CDR2 from the germline V gene are SGDLS and YYNGEE. The length of the CDR3 is 15 residues. The junction had 7 bases not matched to a gene; V was cut back by 3 bases and J by 3 bases. Full variable domain (remainder filled in from reference TRBV9 and TRBJ2-7): DSGVTQTPKHLITATGQRVTLRCSPRSGDLSVYWYQQSLDQGLQFLIQYYNGEERAKGNILERFSAQQFPDLHSELNLSSLELGDSALYFCASSATGTGHYEQYFGPGTRLTVT.

The sample holds many counts of this clonotype. The chain links TRBV27 to TRBJ2-6; no reliable D call. Germline V gene lookup returns CDR1 MNHEY and CDR2 SMNVEV (reference sequence). This CDR3 spans 16 amino acids. Trimming removed 4 bases at V and 0 bases at J, with 10 bases between. CDR3 coding DNA: TGTGCCAGCAGTTCCCCGAGTAGCTCTGGGGCCAACGTCCTGACTTTC. Amino acid sequence: CASSSPSSSGANVLTF.

This clonotype occurred once. J is TRBJ2-3 and V is TRBV12-3 or TRBV12-4, with D possibly being TRBD1 (6 bases). This CDR3 spans 15 amino acids. V was trimmed by 6 bases and J by 2 bases, leaving 15 bases between them. CDR3 region: CASRYFGQHTDTQYF. The CDR3, as DNA: TGTGCCAGCAGATACTTCGGACAGCACACAGATACGCAGTATTTT.

This clonotype is deemed medium-sized. The J gene is TRBJ2-3, the V gene TRBV24-1; TRBD1 agrees at 7 bases. The germline gives CDR1 KGHDR, CDR2 SFDVKD. This CDR3 region has 15 residues. Unmatched junction bases numbered 1, after V lost 1 base and J lost 1 base. The CDR3 DNA sequence: TGTGCCACCAGTGATTTCGGACAGGGCACAGATACGCAGTATTTT. Its protein product is CATSDFGQGTDTQYF.

This clonotype is judged medium-sized (0.01 to 0.1%). The junction departs from the called germline gene at one end, perhaps through a read error. The chain uses TRBV6-2 or TRBV6-3 and TRBJ1-1; TRBD1 aligns across 8 bases. Germline V gene data show CDR1 as MNHEY and CDR2 as SVGEGT. This CDR3 is built from 13 residues. The DNA of the CDR3 is TGTGCCAGCAGCCGGACAGGGAACCCTGAAGCTTTCTTT. Encoded protein: CASSRTGNPEAFF.

This clonotype was counted many times. The chain couples TRBV12-3 or TRBV12-4 to TRBJ2-5; TRBD1 matches at 8 bases. The ends lost 2 bases at V and 2 bases at J; junction bases unmatched: 25. The CDR3 contains 22 residues. Here the CDR3 DNA reads TGTGCCAGCAGTTTAAGCTACCGACGAAGGCTCGGACAGGGTGGACGTCAAGAGACCCAGTACTTC. Protein sequence: CASSLSYRRRLGQGGRQETQYF.

The chain recombines TRBV3-1 with TRBJ1-1, with TRBD1 as a possible D gene (5 bases). The germline V gene encodes CDR1 LGHDT and CDR2 YNNKEL (reference sequence). Trimming took off 4 bases at V and 7 bases at J, with 22 bases between the two ends. This CDR3 region has 16 residues. The CDR3 DNA follows: TGTGCCAGCAGCCCCTCGGCCCTTGGGGGGGTGGATGAAGCTTTCTTT. It yields the protein CASSPSALGGVDEAFF.

The chain couples TRBV29-1 to TRBJ2-5, with 12 positions matching TRBD1. The CDR3 contains 16 residues. Germline V CDR1 and CDR2: SQVTM, ANQGSEA. Trimming cost V 4 bases and J 5 bases; bases outside gene matches: 11. The CDR3 spells CSVGSGQGAEGETQYF. The CDR3 DNA reads TGCAGCGTTGGGTCGGGACAGGGGGCAGAGGGGGAGACCCAGTACTTC.

This clonotype was found many times. This chain joins TRBV29-1 and TRBJ1-2, with D unclear. V was clipped by 7 bases and J by 2 bases, with 11 bases between them. From germline, CDR1 is SQVTM and CDR2 ANQGSEA. This CDR3 comprises 12 residues. The CDR3 sequence is CSAGGPNYGYTF. CDR3 in DNA: TGCAGCGCAGGAGGTCCCAACTATGGCTACACCTTC.

A few counts support this clonotype. This may come from a read error, since a much larger clone is one base off. This chain connects TRBV7-2 to TRBJ1-2; weak D call: TRBD1 (5 bases). Germline V gene sequence: CDR1 SGHTA, CDR2 FQGNSA. Trimming left V 2 bases short and J 8 bases short, with 12 bases between. CDR3 length equals 13 residues. This CDR3 is CASSLYGGDGYTF. The DNA of the CDR3 is TGTGCCAGCAGCTTATATGGAGGGGACGGCTACACCTTC. Full variable domain (missing parts from reference TRBV7-2 and TRBJ1-2): GAGVSQSPSNKVTEKGKDVELRCDPISGHTALYWYRQSLGQGLEFLIYFQGNSAPDKSGLPSDRFSAERTGGSVSTLTIQRTQQEDSAVYLCASSLYGGDGYTFGSGTRLTVV.

The table lists this clonotype with many counts. V usage is TRBV2 and J usage is TRBJ2-5; the D is unclear. Germline CDR1 reads SNHLY; CDR2 reads FYNNEI. CDR3 length: 13 amino acids. V shed 4 bases and J shed 1 base, with 7 bases lying between them. CDR3 DNA: TGTGCCAGCAGTGTACACTCCCAAGAGACCCAGTACTTC. It is translated as CASSVHSQETQYF. The variable domain in full, completed from reference TRBV2 and TRBJ2-5, reads EPEVTQTPSHQVTQMGQEVILRCVPISNHLYFYWYRQILGQKVEFLVSFYNNEISEKSEIFDDQFSVERPDGSNFTLKIRSTKLEDSAMYFCASSVHSQETQYFGPGTRLLVL.

This sequence joins TRBV25-1 and TRBJ1-1, with unresolved D. The CDR3 has 14 amino acids. The germline V and J ends were trimmed by 8 bases and 7 bases, with 20 bases remaining between them. The V gene's germline CDR1 is MGHDK and CDR2 SYGVNS. CDR3 amino acids: CASGLRADGNEAFF. CDR3 coding DNA: TGTGCCAGCGGACTCCGGGCCGACGGGAATGAAGCTTTCTTT. The whole variable domain, filled in from reference TRBV25-1 and TRBJ1-1, reads EADIYQTPRYLVIGTGKKITLECSQTMGHDKMYWYQQDPGMELHLIHYSYGVNSTEKGDLSSESTVSRIRTEHFPLTLESARPSHTSQYLCASGLRADGNEAFFGQGTRLTVV.

This clonotype was observed many times. The chain couples TRBV10-3 to TRBJ2-1; tentatively, D is TRBD2 (5 bases). Trimming shortened V by 4 bases and J by 10 bases, and 8 bases separated the two germline ends. This CDR3 has 11 amino acids. Germline V gene lookup returns CDR1 ENHRY and CDR2 SYGVKD. The CDR3 protein is CAISVGEEQFF. The CDR3 DNA sequence: TGTGCCATCAGTGTTGGGGAGGAGCAGTTCTTC.

This clonotype came up many times. V is TRBV29-1 and J is TRBJ1-5, with 7 bases lining up with TRBD1. The CDR3 has 13 residues. Germline loops: CDR1 SQVTM, CDR2 ANQGSEA. V lost 2 bases to trimming and J lost 6 bases; unmatched junction nucleotides: 4. This CDR3 reads CSVEQGVGQPQHF. The CDR3 nucleotides are TGCAGCGTTGAACAGGGGGTAGGTCAGCCCCAGCATTTT.

This clonotype was observed at least ten times. CDR3 bases: TGCGCCAGCAGCTTGGATTCAGCCTACGAGCAGTACTTC. This sequence encodes CASSLDSAYEQYF. The chain employs TRBV5-1 and TRBJ2-7; D unresolved. Germline CDR1 reads SGHRS; CDR2 reads YFSETQ. This CDR3 is 13 amino acids long. Trimming cost V 0 bases and J 2 bases, with 6 bases left between them.

This clonotype has ten or more counts. The chain links TRBV12-3 or TRBV12-4 to TRBJ2-4, with 10 bases aligning to TRBD1. CDR3 size: 15 residues. With V trimmed by 6 bases and J by 6 bases, 8 bases remained unmatched. Here the CDR3 DNA reads TGTGCCAGCAGCAGAATTAGGACAGGGGGAAACATTCAGTACTTC. Encoded protein: CASSRIRTGGNIQYF.

This clonotype came up many times. The chain carries TRBV15 and TRBJ1-1; D ambiguous. Germline CDR1 is LNHNV and CDR2 is YYDKDF (reference sequence). Deletions cut 1 base from V and 1 base from J, with 13 bases between. The CDR3 has 16 residues. CDR3 loop: CATSRARTDRNTEAFF. For the CDR3, the DNA is TGTGCCACCAGCAGAGCCCGGACCGATCGGAACACTGAAGCTTTCTTT.

This clonotype was observed at least ten times. The V and J genes are TRBV9 and TRBJ1-2; 7 positions match TRBD1. CDR3 length equals 15 residues. With 3 bases clipped from V and 6 bases from J, the junction kept 11 bases outside the gene matches. Germline loops: CDR1 SGDLS, CDR2 YYNGEE. The CDR3 loop is CASSESGTVGNGYTF. CDR3 coding DNA: TGTGCCAGCAGCGAATCCGGGACAGTGGGAAATGGCTACACCTTC.